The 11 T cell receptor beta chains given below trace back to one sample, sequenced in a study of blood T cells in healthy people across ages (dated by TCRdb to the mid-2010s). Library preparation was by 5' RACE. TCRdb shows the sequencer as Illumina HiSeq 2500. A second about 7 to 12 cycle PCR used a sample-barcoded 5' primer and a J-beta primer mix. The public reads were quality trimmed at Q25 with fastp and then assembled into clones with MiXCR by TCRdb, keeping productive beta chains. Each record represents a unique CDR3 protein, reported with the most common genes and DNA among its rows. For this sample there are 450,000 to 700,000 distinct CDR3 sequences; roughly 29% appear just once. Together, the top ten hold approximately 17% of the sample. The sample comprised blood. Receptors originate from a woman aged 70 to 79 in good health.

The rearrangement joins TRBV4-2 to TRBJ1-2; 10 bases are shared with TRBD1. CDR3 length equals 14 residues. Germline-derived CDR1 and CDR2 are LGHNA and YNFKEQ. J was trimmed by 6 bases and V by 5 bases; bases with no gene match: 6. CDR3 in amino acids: CASSSRDRGNGYTF. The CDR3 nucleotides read TGTGCCAGCAGCTCCCGGGACAGGGGAAATGGCTACACCTTC.

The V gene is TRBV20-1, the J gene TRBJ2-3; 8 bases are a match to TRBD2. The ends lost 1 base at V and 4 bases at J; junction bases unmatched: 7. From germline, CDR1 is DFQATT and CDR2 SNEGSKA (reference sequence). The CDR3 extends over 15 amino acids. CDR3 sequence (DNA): TGCAGTGCTAGAGGAGGGCGGGGGGTGGCAGATACGCAGTATTTT. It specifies CSARGGRGVADTQYF.

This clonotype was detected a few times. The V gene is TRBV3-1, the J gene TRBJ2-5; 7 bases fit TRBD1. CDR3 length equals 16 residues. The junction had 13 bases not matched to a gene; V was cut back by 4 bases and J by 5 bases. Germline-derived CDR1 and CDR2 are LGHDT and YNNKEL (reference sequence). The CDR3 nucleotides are TGTGCCAGCAGCCCATCCACCAACAGGGGAACGGAGACCCAGTACTTC. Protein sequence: CASSPSTNRGTETQYF.

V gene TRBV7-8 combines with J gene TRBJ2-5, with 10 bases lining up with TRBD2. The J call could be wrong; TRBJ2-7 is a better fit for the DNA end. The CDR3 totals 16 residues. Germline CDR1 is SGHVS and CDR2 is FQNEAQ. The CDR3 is CASSSLRTSGSYEQYF. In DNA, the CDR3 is TGTGCCAGCAGCTCCCTGCGGACTAGCGGATCCTACGAGCAGTACTTC.

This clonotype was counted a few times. CDR3 loop: CSVDSGENIQYF. CDR3 nucleotides: TGCAGCGTTGATTCAGGAGAAAACATTCAGTACTTC. V gene TRBV29-1 combines with J gene TRBJ2-4, with D unclear. CDR3 size: 12 residues. Germline V lookup: CDR1 SQVTM, CDR2 ANQGSEA. The germline V and J ends were trimmed by 3 bases and 5 bases, with 8 bases remaining between them. Full variable domain (rest looked up from reference TRBV29-1 and TRBJ2-4): SAVISQKPSRDICQRGTSLTIQCQVDSQVTMMFWYRQQPGQSLTLIATANQGSEATYESGFVIDKFPISRPNLTFSTLTVSNMSPEDSSIYLCSVDSGENIQYFGAGTRLSVL.

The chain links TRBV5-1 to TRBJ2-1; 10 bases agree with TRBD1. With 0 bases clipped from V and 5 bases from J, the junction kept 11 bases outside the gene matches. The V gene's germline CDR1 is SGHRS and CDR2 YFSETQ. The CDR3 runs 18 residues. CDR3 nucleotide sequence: TGCGCCAGCAGCTTGGCCATATCAGGGGACAGGGGTGACAATGAGCAGTTCTTC. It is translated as CASSLAISGDRGDNEQFF. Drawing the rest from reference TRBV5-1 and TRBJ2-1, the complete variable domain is KAGVTQTPRYLIKTRGQQVTLSCSPISGHRSVSWYQQTPGQGLQFLFEYFSETQRNKGNFPGRFSGRQFSNSRSEMNVSTLELGDSALYLCASSLAISGDRGDNEQFFGPGTRLTVL.

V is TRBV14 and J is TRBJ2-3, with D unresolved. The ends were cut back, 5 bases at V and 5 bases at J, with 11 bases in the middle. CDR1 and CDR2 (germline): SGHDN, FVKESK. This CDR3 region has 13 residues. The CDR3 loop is CASSTNSQDTQYF. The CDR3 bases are TGTGCCAGCAGCACGAACAGTCAAGATACGCAGTATTTT.

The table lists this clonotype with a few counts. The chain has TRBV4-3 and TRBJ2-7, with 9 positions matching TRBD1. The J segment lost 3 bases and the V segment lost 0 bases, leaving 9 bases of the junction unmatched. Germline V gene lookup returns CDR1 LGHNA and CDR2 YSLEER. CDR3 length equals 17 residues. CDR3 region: CASSQDPGTGNYYEQYF. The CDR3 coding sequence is TGCGCCAGCAGCCAAGATCCCGGGACAGGGAATTACTACGAGCAGTACTTC.

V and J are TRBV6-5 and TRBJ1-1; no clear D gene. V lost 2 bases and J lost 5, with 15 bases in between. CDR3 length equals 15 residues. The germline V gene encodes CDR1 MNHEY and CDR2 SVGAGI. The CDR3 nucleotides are TGTGCCAGCAGTTACGGCGGGGTTCGGGTGACTGAAGCTTTCTTT. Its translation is CASSYGGVRVTEAFF.

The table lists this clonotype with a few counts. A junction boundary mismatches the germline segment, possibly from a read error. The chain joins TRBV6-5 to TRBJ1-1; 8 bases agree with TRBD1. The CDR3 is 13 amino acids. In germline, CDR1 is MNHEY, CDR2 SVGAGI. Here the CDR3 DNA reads TGTGCCAGCAGTCGGACAGGGAGGACTGAAGCCTTCTTT. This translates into CASSRTGRTEAFF.

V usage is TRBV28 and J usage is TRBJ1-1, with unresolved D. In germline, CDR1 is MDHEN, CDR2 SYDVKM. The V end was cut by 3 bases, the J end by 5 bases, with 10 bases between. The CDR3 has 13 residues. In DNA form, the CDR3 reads TGTGCCAGCAGTTTCGGGGAGAGGACTGAAGCTTTCTTT. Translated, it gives CASSFGERTEAFF. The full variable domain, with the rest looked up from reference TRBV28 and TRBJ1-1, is DVKVTQSSRYLVKRTGEKVFLECVQDMDHENMFWYRQDPGLGLRLIYFSYDVKMKEKGDIPEGYSVSREKKERFSLILESASTNQTSMYLCASSFGERTEAFFGQGTRLTVV.